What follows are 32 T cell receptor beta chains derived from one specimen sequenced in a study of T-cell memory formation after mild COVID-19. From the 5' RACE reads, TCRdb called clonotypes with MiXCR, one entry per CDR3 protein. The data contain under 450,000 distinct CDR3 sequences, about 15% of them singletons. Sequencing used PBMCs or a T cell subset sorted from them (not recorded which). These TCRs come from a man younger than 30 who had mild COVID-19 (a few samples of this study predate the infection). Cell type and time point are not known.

The CDR3 loop reads CASSYSEGAWDTEAFF. In nucleotides, the CDR3 is TGTGCCAGCAGTTACTCAGAGGGGGCCTGGGACACTGAAGCTTTCTTT. The chain carries TRBV6-5 and TRBJ1-1; TRBD1 aligns across 7 bases. The CDR3 runs to 16 residues. Germline CDR1 MNHEY, CDR2 SVGAGI. The V segment lost 0 bases and the J segment 3 bases; nucleotides outside the gene matches: 7.

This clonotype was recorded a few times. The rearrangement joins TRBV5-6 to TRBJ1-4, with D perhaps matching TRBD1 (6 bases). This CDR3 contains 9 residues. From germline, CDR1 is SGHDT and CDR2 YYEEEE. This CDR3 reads CSPGALGFF. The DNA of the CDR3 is TGTTCGCCGGGGGCTCTCGGGTTTTTT.

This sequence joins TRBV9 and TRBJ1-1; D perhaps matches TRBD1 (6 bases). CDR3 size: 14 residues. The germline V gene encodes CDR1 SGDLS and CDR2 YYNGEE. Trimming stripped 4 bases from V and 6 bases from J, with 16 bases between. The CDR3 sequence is CASSLTGWGAEAFF. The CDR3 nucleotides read TGTGCCAGCAGCTTAACAGGGTGGGGCGCTGAAGCTTTCTTT.

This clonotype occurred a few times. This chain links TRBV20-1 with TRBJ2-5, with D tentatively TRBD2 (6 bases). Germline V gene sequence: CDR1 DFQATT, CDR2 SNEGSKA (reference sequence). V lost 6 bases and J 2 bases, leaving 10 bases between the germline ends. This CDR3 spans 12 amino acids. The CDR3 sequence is CSAWEVQETQYF. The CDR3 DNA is TGCAGTGCCTGGGAGGTACAAGAGACCCAGTACTTC.

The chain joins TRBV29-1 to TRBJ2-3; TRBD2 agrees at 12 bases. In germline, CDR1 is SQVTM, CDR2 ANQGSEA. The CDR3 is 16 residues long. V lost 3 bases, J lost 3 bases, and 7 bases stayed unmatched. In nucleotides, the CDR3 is TGCAGCGTTGACCCCATAACTAGCGGGGGGACAGATACGCAGTATTTT. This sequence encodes CSVDPITSGGTDTQYF.

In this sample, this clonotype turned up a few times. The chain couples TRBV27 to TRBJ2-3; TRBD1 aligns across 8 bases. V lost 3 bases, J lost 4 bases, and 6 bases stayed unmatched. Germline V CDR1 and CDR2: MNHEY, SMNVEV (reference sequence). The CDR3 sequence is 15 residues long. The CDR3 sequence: CASSFLGQGADTQYF. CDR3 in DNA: TGTGCCAGCAGTTTCTTAGGACAGGGCGCAGATACGCAGTATTTT.

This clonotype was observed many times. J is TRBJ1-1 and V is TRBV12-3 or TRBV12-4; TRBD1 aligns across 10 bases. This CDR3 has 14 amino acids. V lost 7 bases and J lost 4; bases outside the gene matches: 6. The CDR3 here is CASTLGDRGTEAFF. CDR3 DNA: TGTGCCAGCACTTTGGGGGACAGGGGCACTGAAGCTTTCTTT.

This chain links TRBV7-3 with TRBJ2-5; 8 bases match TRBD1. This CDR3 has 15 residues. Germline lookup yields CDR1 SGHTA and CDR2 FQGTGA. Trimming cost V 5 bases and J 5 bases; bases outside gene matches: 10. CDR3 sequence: CASSASGGGYETQYF. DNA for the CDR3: TGTGCCAGCAGCGCTTCAGGGGGCGGGTATGAGACCCAGTACTTC.

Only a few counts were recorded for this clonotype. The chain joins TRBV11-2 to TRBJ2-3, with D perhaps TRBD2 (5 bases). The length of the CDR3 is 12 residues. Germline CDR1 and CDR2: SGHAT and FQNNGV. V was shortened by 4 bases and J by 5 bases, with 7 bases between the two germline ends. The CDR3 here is CASSYEGDTQYF. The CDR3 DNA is TGTGCCAGCAGCTACGAGGGAGATACGCAGTATTTT.

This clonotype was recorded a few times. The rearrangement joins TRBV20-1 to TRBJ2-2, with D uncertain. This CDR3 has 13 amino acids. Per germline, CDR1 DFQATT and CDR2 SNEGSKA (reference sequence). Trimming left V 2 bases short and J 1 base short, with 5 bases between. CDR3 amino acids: CSARRGNTGELFF. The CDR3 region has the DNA TGCAGTGCTAGACGCGGGAACACCGGGGAGCTGTTTTTT.

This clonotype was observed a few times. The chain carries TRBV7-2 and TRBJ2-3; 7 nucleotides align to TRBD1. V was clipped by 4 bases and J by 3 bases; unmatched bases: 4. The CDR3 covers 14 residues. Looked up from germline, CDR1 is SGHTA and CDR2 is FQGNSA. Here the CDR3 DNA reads TGTGCCAGCAGCTCTTTGGGACAGACAGATACGCAGTATTTT. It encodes CASSSLGQTDTQYF.

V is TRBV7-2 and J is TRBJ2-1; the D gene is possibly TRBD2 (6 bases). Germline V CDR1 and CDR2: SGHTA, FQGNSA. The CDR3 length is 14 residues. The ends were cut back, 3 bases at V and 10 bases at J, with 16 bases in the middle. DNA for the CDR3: TGTGCCAGCAGCTTCGGGTCCCTTCGGGGGGAGCAGTTCTTC. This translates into CASSFGSLRGEQFF.

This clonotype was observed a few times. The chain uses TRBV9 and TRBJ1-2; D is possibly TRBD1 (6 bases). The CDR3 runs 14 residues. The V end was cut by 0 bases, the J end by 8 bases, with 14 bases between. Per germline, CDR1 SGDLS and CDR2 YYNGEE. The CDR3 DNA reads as TGTGCCAGCAGCGTAGTCGCGGGGGCAGGCGGCTACACCTTC. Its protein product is CASSVVAGAGGYTF.

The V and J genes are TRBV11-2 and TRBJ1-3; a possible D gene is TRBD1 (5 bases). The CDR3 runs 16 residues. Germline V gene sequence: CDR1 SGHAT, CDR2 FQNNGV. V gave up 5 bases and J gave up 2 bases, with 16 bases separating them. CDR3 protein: CASSIGFGTAGNTIYF. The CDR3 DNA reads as TGTGCCAGCAGCATAGGGTTCGGGACGGCTGGAAACACCATATATTTT.

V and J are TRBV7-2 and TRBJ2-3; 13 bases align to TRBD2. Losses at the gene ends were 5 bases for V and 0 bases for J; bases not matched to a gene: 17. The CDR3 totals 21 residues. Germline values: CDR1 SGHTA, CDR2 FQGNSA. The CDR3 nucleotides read TGTGCCAGCAGCCCAACCTACTTAAGACTAGCGGGGGGTCTAAGCACAGATACGCAGTATTTT. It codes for CASSPTYLRLAGGLSTDTQYF.

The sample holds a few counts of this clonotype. This CDR3 is CASRASGGVDEQFF. CDR3 coding DNA: TGTGCCAGCAGGGCTAGCGGGGGGGTTGATGAGCAGTTCTTC. The rearrangement joins TRBV7-6 to TRBJ2-1, with 12 bases matching TRBD2. The V gene's germline CDR1 is SGHVS and CDR2 FNYEAQ. V dropped 6 bases and J dropped 8; count of bases not matched to a gene: 5. The CDR3 has 14 residues.

In DNA, the CDR3 is TGTGCCAGCAGTTCCCCTACACTGAACACTGAAGCTTTCTTT. It encodes CASSSPTLNTEAFF. The chain links TRBV6-5 to TRBJ1-1; D gene uncertain. Trimming stripped 4 bases from V and 0 bases from J, with 9 bases between. Germline assignment: CDR1 MNHEY and CDR2 SVGAGI. The CDR3 runs 14 residues.

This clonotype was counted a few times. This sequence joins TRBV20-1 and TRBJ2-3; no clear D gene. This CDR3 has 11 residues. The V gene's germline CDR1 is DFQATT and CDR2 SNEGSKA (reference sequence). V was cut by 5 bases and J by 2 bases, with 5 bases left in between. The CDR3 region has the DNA TGCAGTGCTCAGACCACAGATACGCAGTATTTT. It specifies CSAQTTDTQYF.

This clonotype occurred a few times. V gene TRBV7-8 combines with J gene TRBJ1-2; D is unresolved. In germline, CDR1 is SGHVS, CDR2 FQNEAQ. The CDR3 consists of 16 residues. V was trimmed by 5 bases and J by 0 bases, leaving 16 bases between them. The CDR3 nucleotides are TGTGCCAGCAGCGCCCCCGTCGGCCCTCCTAACTATGGCTACACCTTC. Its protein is CASSAPVGPPNYGYTF.

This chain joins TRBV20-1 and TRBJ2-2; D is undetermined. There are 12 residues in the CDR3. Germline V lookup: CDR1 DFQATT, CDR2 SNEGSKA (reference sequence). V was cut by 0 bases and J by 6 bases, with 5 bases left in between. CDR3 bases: TGCAGTGCTAGAGATCACGCCGGGGAGCTGTTTTTT. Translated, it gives CSARDHAGELFF.

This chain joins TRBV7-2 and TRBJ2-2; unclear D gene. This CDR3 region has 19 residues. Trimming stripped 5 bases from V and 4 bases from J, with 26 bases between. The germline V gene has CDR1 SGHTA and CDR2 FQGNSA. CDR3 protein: CASSHSPFRRNWGTGELFF. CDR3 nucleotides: TGTGCCAGCAGCCACTCTCCTTTTAGACGCAATTGGGGCACCGGGGAGCTGTTTTTT. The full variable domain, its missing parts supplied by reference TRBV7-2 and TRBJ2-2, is GAGVSQSPSNKVTEKGKDVELRCDPISGHTALYWYRQSLGQGLEFLIYFQGNSAPDKSGLPSDRFSAERTGGSVSTLTIQRTQQEDSAVYLCASSHSPFRRNWGTGELFFGEGSRLTVL.

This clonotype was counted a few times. The CDR3 spells CASSLQEDTDTQYF. CDR3 nucleotides: TGTGCCAGCTCATTACAGGAAGACACAGATACGCAGTATTTT. The rearrangement uses TRBV27 and TRBJ2-3, with TRBD1 as a possible D gene (5 bases). The CDR3 loop spans 14 amino acids. Between the trimmed V and J ends, which lost 8 bases and 2 bases, there was a span of 14 bases. Germline-derived CDR1 and CDR2 are MNHEY and SMNVEV (reference sequence).

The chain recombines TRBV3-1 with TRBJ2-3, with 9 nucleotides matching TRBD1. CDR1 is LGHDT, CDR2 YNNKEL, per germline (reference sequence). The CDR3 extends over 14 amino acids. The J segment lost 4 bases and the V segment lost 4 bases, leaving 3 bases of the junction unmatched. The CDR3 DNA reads TGTGCCAGCAGCCGGACAGGGGTCGCAGATACGCAGTATTTT. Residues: CASSRTGVADTQYF.

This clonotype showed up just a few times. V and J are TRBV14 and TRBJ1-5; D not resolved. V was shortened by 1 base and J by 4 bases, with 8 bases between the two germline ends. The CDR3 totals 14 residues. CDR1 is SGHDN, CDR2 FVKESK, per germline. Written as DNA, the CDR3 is TGTGCCAGCAGCCAAGTAGGTACGAATCAGCCCCAGCATTTT. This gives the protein CASSQVGTNQPQHF.

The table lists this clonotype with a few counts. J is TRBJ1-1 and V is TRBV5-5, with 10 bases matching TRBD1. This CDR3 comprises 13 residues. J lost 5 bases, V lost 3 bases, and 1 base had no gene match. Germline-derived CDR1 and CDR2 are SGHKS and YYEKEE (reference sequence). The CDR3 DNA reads TGTGCCAGCAGCTGGGACAGGGGAACTGAAGCTTTCTTT. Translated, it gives CASSWDRGTEAFF.

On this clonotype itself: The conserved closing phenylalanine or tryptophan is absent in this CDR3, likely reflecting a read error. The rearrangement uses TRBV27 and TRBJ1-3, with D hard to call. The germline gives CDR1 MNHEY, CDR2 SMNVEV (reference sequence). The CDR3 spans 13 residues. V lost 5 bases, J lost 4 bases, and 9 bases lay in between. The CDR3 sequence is CASSPLAGNTIYI. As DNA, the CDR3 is TGTGCCAGCAGTCCCCTCGCCGGAAACACCATATATATT.

DNA for the CDR3: TGCGCCAGCAGCTTGGAATCAGTCCGTTATGGCTACACCTTC. Protein: CASSLESVRYGYTF. The chain uses TRBV5-1 and TRBJ1-2; the D is unclear. Trimming left V 0 bases short and J 5 bases short, with 11 bases between. CDR1 is SGHRS, CDR2 YFSETQ, per germline. The CDR3 length is 14 residues.

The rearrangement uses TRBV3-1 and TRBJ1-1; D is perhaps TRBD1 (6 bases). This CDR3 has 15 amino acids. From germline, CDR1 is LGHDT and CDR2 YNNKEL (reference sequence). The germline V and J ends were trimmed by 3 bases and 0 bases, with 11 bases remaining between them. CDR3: CASSQGQTLNTEAFF. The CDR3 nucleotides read TGTGCCAGCAGCCAGGGACAAACTTTGAACACTGAAGCTTTCTTT.

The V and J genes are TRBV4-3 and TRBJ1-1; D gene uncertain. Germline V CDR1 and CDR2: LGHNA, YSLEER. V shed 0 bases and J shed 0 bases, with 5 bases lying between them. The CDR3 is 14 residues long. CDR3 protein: CASSQELMNTEAFF. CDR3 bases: TGCGCCAGCAGCCAAGAGTTAATGAACACTGAAGCTTTCTTT.

The CDR3 bases are TGCGCCAGCAGCCCCTACCCTAGCGGGGGGGAAGGAGCCAAAAACATTCAGTACTTC. Translated: CASSPYPSGGEGAKNIQYF. This sequence joins TRBV4-1 and TRBJ2-4; TRBD2 agrees at 12 bases. V lost 4 bases to trimming and J lost 0 bases; unmatched junction nucleotides: 10. Germline CDR1 MGHRA, CDR2 YSYEKL. CDR3 length equals 19 residues.

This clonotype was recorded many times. Here the CDR3 DNA reads TGTGCCAGCAGCTTAGGAGGAAGCCAAGAGACCCAGTACTTC. This encodes CASSLGGSQETQYF. This sequence joins TRBV7-2 and TRBJ2-5; D not resolved. This CDR3 contains 14 residues. The germline CDR1 and CDR2 sequences are SGHTA and FQGNSA. Trimming cost V 1 base and J 1 base, with 7 bases left between them. Based on the CDR3 plus reference TRBV7-2 and TRBJ2-5, the full variable domain is GAGVSQSPSNKVTEKGKDVELRCDPISGHTALYWYRQSLGQGLEFLIYFQGNSAPDKSGLPSDRFSAERTGGSVSTLTIQRTQQEDSAVYLCASSLGGSQETQYFGPGTRLLVL.

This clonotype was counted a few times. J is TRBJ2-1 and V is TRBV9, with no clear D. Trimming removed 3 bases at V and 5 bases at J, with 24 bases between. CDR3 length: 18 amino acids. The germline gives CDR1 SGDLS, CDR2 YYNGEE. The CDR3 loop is CASSAPPRSGPRDNEQFF. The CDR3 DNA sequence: TGTGCCAGCAGCGCCCCCCCCAGGTCGGGTCCTAGGGACAATGAGCAGTTCTTC.